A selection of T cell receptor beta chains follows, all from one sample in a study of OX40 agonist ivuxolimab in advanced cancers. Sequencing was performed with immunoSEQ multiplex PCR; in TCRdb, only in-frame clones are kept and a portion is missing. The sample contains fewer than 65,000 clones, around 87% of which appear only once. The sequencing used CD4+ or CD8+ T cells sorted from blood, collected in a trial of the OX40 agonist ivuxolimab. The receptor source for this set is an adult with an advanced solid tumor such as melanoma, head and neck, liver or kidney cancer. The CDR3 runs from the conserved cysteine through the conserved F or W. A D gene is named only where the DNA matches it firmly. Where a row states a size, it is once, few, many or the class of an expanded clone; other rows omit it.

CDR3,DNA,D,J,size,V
CASSIVGRNTEAFF,TGTGCCAGTAGTATCGTCGGGAGGAACACTGAAGCTTTCTTT,.,TRBJ1-1,.,TRBV19
CASSLFQGNTEAFF,TGTGCCAGCAGCTTATTCCAGGGGAACACTGAAGCTTTCTTT,.,TRBJ1-1,.,TRBV7-9
CASSRTGMINEQYF,TGTGCCAGCAGTCGGACGGGGATGATCAACGAGCAGTACTTC,.,TRBJ2-7,.,TRBV27
CASSFQMLSNQPQHF,TGTGCCAGTAGCTTTCAGATGCTTAGCAATCAGCCCCAGCATTTT,.,TRBJ1-5,.,TRBV19
CASSTARGSTDTQYF,TGTGCCAGTAGTACAGCCAGGGGCAGCACAGATACGCAGTATTTT,.,TRBJ2-3,.,TRBV19
CASSAQAGLGGYTF,TGTGCCAGCAGTGCCCAAGCGGGTTTAGGGGGCTACACCTTC,.,TRBJ1-2,once,TRBV2
CASSQDRGAGEQYF,TGCGCCAGCAGCCAAGATCGCGGGGCAGGCGAGCAGTACTTC,.,TRBJ2-7,.,TRBV4-1
CASSSQTGTAALEQYF,TGCGCCAGCAGCTCCCAGACCGGGACCGCCGCGCTCGAGCAGTACTTC,.,TRBJ2-7,.,TRBV5-1
CASSVGGLGSGRAIDTQYF,TGTGCCAGCAGCGTAGGGGGCCTAGGAAGCGGGAGGGCCATAGATACGCAGTATTTT,TRBD2,TRBJ2-3,.,TRBV9
CASSLVGQGNIYGYTF,TGCGCCAGCAGCTTGGTGGGACAGGGGAACATCTATGGCTACACCTTC,TRBD1,TRBJ1-2,many,TRBV5-1
CASSVLMGSLGDEQFF,TGCGCCAGCAGCGTCCTGATGGGTAGTTTAGGGGATGAGCAGTTCTTC,.,TRBJ2-1,.,TRBV5-1
CASSLGQGHSNQPQHF,TGCGCCAGCAGCCTAGGACAGGGCCATAGCAATCAGCCCCAGCATTTT,TRBD1,TRBJ1-5,many,TRBV5-1
CASSDPLRGSYEQYF,TGTGCCAGCAGCGATCCTTTGCGGGGCTCCTACGAGCAGTACTTC,.,TRBJ2-7,once,TRBV6-1
CASSIYSGANVLTF,TGTGCCAGTAGTATCTACTCTGGGGCCAACGTCCTGACTTTC,.,TRBJ2-6,.,TRBV19
CASSVQRNSPLHF,TGTGCCAGCAGTGTACAGCGAAATTCACCCCTCCACTTT,.,TRBJ1-6,once,TRBV6-6
CASSAGDTLSYGYTF,TGTGCCAGCAGCGCGGGGGACACTCTAAGCTATGGCTACACCTTC,.,TRBJ1-2,once,TRBV9
CATLKRVNTEAFF,TGTGCCACCCTCAAAAGGGTGAACACTGAAGCTTTCTTT,.,TRBJ1-1,.,TRBV28
CASSARGRGGVIAGELFF,TGTGCCAGCAGCGCCCGCGGCCGGGGGGGAGTAATCGCCGGGGAGCTGTTTTTT,TRBD2,TRBJ2-2,.,TRBV7-9
CASSLMPGTSEKLFF,TGTGCCAGCAGCTTAATGCCCGGGACAAGTGAAAAACTGTTTTTT,.,TRBJ1-4,.,TRBV7-9
CASSIGLAGGEQFF,TGTGCCAGTAGTATAGGGCTAGCGGGGGGTGAGCAGTTCTTC,TRBD2,TRBJ2-1,.,TRBV19
CASSFGDRAGNTIYF,TGTGCCAGCAGCTTTGGGGACAGGGCCGGAAACACCATATATTTT,TRBD1,TRBJ1-3,once,TRBV7-9
CASSVEKNRVGGYTF,TGTGCCAGCAGCGTAGAGAAAAACAGGGTGGGTGGCTACACCTTC,.,TRBJ1-2,.,TRBV9
CASSPSRSQGMDTF,TGTGCCAGCTCACCAAGTAGAAGTCAGGGGATGGACACCTTC,.,TRBJ1-2,.,TRBV18